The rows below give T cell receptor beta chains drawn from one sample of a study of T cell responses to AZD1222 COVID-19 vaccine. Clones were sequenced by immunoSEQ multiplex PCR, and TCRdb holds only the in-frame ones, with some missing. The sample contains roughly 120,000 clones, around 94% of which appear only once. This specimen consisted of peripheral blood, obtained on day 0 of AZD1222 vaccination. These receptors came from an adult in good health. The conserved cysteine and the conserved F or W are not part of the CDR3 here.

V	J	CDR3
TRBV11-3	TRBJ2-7	ASSLDKERDCYEQY
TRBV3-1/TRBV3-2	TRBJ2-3	ASSQDLSVRAQY
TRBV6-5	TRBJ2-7	ASSNRLLSEQY
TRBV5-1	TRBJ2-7	ASSLSGQGAYEQY
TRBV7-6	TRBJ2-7	ASSPVLRADYEQY
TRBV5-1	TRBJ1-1	ASSAGTSPLNTEAF
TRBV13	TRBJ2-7	ASSLRGYEQY
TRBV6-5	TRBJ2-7	ASSPPGQTYEQY
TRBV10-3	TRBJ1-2	AISDWGQLVVT
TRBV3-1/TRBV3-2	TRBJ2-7	ASSQGTMTGGDSYEQY
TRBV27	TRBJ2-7	ASKGTGAYEQY
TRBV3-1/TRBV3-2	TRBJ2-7	ASSQSHRYEQY
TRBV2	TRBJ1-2	ASSDSPGPNYGYT
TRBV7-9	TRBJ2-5	ASSSPETQY
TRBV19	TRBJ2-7	ASSMPGQSSYEQY
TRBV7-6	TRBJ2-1	ASSLGLGDPEQF
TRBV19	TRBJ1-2	ASSMDYGYT
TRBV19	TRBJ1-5	ASSIRTRGRGNQPQH
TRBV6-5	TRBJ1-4	ASSYGDGEKLF
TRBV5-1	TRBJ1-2	ASSPGLTGYYGYT
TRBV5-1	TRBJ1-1	ASSLEVGQINTEAF
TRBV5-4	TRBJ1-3	ASSLPGPGNTIY
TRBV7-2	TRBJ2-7	ASSFDHQQY
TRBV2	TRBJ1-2	ARRAGSGGYT
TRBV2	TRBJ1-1	ASMSGSEAF
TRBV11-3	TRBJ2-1	ASSLGAVLAGGNEQF
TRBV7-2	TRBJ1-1	ASSLAGPTAEAF
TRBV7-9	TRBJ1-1	ASSPRDLEAF
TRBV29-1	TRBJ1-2	SVGSGMDYGYT
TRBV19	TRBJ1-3	ASAGVSSGNTIY
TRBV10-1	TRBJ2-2	ASSELAGTNTGELF
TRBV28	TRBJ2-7	ASSLRLAGEAEQY
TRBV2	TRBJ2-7	ASSITRTYEQY